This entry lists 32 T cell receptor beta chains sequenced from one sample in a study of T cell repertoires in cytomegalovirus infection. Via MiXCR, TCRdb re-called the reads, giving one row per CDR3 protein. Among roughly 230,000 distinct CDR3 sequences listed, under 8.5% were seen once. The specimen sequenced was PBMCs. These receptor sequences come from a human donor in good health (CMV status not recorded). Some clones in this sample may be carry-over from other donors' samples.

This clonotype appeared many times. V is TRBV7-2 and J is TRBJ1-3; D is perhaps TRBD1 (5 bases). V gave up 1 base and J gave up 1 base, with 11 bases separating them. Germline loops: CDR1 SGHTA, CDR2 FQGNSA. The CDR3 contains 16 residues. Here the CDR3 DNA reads TGTGCCAGCAGCTTAGTTGCGGACACTTCTGGAAACACCATATATTTT. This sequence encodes CASSLVADTSGNTIYF.

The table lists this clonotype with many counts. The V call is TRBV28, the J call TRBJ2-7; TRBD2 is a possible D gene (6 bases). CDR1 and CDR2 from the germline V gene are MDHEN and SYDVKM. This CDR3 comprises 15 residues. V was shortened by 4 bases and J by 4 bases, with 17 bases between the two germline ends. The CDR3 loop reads CASSSDGGARYEQYF. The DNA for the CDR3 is TGTGCCAGCAGTTCCGACGGAGGGGCTAGGTACGAGCAGTACTTC.

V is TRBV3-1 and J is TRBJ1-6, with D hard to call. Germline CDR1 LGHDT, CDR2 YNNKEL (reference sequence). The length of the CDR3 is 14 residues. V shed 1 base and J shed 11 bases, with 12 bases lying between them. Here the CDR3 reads CASSQGTTGAPLHF. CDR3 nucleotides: TGTGCCAGCAGCCAAGGGACCACGGGCGCACCCCTCCACTTT.

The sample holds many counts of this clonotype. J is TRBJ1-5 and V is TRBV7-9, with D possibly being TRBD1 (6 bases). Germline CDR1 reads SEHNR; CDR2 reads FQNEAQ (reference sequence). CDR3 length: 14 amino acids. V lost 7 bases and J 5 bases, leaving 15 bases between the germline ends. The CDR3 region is CASTERGADQPQHF. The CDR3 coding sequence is TGTGCCAGCACCGAAAGGGGGGCGGATCAGCCCCAGCATTTT. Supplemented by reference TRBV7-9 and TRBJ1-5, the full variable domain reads DTGVSQNPRHKITKRGQNVTFRCDPISEHNRLYWYRQTLGQGPEFLTYFQNEAQLEKSRLLSDRFSAERPKGSFSTLEIQRTEQGDSAMYLCASTERGADQPQHFGDGTRLSIL.

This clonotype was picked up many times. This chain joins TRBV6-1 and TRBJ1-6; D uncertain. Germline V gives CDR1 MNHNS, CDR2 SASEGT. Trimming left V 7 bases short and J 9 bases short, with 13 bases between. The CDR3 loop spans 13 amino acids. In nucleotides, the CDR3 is TGTGCCAGCAAGAGTCCCAGCGGTTCACCCCTCCACTTT. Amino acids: CASKSPSGSPLHF.

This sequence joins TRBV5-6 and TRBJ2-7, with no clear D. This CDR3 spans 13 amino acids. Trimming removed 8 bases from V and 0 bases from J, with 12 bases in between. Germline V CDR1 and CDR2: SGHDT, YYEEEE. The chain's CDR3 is CASSGRYSYEQYF. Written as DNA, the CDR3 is TGTGCCAGTTCTGGACGGTACTCCTACGAGCAGTACTTC.

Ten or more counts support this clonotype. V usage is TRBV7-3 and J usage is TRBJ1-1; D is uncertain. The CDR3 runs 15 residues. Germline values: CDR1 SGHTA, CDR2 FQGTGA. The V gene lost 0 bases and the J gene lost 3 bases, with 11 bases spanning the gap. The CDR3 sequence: CASSLTVRWDTEAFF. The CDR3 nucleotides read TGTGCCAGCAGCTTAACCGTAAGATGGGACACTGAAGCTTTCTTT.

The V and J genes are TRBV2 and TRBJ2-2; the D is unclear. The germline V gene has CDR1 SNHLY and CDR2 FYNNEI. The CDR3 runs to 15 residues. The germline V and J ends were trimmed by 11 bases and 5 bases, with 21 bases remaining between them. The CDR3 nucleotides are TGTGCCTCAAGGGAAGGCCAGGCCTCGACCGGGGAGCTGTTTTTT. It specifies CASREGQASTGELFF.

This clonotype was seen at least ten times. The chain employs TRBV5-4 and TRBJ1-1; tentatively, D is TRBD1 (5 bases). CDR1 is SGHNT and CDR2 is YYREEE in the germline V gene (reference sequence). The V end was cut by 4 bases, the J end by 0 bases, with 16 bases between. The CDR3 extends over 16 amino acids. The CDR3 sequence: CASSPMVTALNTEAFF. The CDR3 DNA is TGTGCCAGCAGCCCCATGGTGACAGCCTTGAACACTGAAGCTTTCTTT.

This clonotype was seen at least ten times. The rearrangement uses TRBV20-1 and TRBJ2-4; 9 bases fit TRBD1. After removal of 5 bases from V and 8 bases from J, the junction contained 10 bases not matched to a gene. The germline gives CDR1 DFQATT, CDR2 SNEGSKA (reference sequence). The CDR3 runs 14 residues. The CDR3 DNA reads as TGCAGTGCTTCATCTTGGGACAGGGAAGACATTCAGTACTTC. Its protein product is CSASSWDREDIQYF.

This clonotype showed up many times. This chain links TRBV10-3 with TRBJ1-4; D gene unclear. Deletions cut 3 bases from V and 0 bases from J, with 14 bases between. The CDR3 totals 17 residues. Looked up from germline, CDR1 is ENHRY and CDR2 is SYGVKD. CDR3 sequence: CAISDRRTSSTNEKLFF. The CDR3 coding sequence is TGTGCCATCAGTGACAGGCGAACAAGTTCAACTAATGAAAAACTGTTTTTT.

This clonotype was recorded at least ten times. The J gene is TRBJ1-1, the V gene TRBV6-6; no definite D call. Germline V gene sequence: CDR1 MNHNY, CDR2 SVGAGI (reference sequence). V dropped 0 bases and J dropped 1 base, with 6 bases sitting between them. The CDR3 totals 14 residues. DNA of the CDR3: TGTGCCAGCAGTTACTCGTGGCAGAACACTGAAGCTTTCTTT. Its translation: CASSYSWQNTEAFF.

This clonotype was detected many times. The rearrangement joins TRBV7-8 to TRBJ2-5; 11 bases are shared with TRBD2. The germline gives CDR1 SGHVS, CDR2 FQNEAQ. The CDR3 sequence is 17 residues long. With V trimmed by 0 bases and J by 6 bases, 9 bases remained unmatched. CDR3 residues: CASSLASASGGIKTQYF. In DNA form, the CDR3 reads TGTGCCAGCAGCTTAGCATCGGCTAGCGGGGGGATAAAGACCCAGTACTTC.

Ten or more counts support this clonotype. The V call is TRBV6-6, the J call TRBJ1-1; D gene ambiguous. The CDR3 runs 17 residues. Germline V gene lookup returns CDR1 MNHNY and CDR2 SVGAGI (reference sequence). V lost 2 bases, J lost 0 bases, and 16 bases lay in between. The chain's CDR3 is CASSYAVADPMNTEAFF. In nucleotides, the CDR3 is TGTGCCAGCAGTTACGCTGTGGCGGATCCTATGAACACTGAAGCTTTCTTT.

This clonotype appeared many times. As DNA, the CDR3 is TGTGCCAGCAGTCCCACTAGCGGGGGGGCAGGTGAGCAGTTCTTC. Encoded protein: CASSPTSGGAGEQFF. The rearrangement uses TRBV12-3 or TRBV12-4 and TRBJ2-1; 13 bases are shared with TRBD2. This CDR3 is built from 15 residues. V dropped 5 bases and J dropped 9; count of bases not matched to a gene: 7.

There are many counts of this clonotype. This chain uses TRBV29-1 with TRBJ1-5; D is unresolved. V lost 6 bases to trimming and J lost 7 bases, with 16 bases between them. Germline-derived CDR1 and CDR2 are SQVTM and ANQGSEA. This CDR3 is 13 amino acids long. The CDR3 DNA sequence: TGCAGCGTCGAAAACGGGGTGGGGCAGCCCCAGCATTTT. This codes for CSVENGVGQPQHF.

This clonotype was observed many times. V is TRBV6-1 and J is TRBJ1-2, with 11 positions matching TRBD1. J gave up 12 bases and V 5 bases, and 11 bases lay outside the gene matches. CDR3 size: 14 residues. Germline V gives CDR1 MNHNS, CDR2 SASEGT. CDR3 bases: TGTGCCAGCAGTTCGCCGGGACAGGGGGTGATCGACACCTTC. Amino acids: CASSSPGQGVIDTF.

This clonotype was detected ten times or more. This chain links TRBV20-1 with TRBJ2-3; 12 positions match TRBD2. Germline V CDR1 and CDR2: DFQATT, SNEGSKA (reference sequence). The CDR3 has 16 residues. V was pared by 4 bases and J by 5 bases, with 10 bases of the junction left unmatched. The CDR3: CSANELLAGGLDTQYF. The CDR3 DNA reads TGCAGTGCTAACGAGCTTCTAGCGGGGGGGCTAGATACGCAGTATTTT.

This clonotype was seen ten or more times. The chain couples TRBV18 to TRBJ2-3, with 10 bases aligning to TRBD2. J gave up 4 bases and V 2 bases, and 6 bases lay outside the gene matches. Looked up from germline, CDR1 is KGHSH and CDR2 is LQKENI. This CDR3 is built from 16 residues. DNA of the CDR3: TGTGCCAGCTCACCAACCCTAGCGGGAGACGCAGATACGCAGTATTTT. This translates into CASSPTLAGDADTQYF.

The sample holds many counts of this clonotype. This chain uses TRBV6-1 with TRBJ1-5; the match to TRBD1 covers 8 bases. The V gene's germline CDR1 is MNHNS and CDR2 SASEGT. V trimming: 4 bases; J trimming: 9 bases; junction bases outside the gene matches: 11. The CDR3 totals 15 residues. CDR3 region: CASSGGTGAPAPQHF. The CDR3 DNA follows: TGTGCCAGCAGTGGGGGGACAGGAGCCCCCGCGCCCCAGCATTTT.

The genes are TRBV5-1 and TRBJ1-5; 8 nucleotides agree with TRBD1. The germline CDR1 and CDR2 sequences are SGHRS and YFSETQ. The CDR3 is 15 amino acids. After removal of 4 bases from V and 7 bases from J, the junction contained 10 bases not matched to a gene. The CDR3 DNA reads TGCGCCAGCAGCCCCGGACAGGGTGACAGACAGCCCCAGCATTTT. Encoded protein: CASSPGQGDRQPQHF.

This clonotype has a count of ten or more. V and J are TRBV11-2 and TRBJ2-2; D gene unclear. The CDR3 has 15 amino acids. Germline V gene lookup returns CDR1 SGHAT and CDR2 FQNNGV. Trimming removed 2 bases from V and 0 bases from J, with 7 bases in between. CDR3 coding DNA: TGTGCCAGCAGCTTACGGGCAGCGAACACCGGGGAGCTGTTTTTT. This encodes CASSLRAANTGELFF.

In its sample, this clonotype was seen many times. In DNA, the CDR3 is TGTGCCAGCAGCTTTTCTGGACAGCCCCTGAACACTGAAGCTTTCTTT. It encodes CASSFSGQPLNTEAFF. The chain combines TRBV7-8 with TRBJ1-1; perhaps TRBD1 as D (6 bases). The CDR3 is made up of 16 amino acids. Germline V gives CDR1 SGHVS, CDR2 FQNEAQ. With 3 bases removed from V and 0 bases from J, the gap between germline ends came to 14 bases.

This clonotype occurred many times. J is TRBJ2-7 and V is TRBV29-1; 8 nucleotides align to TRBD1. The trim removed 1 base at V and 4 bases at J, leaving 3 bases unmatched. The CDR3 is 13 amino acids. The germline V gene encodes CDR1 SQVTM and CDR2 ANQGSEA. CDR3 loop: CSVEGQGAYEQYF. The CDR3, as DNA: TGCAGCGTTGAAGGCCAGGGGGCTTACGAGCAGTACTTC.

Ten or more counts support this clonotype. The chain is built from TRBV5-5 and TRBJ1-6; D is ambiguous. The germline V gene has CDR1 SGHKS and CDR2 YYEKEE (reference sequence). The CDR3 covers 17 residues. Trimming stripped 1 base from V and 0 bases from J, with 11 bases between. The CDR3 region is CASSLNSLSSYNSPLHF. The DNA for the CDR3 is TGTGCCAGCAGCTTGAACAGCCTGAGCTCCTATAATTCACCCCTCCACTTT.

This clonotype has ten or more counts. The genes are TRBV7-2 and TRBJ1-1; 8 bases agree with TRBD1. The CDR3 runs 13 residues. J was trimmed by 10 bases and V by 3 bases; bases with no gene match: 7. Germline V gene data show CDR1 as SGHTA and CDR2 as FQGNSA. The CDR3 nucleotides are TGTGCCAGCAGCTTGAACCGGGACAGGAGAGCTTTCTTT. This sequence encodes CASSLNRDRRAFF.

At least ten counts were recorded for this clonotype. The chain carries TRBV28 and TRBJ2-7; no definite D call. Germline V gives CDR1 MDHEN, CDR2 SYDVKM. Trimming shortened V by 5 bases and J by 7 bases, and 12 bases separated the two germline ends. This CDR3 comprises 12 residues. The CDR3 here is CASSPPRREQYF. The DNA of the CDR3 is TGTGCCAGCAGTCCTCCTAGGAGAGAGCAGTACTTC.

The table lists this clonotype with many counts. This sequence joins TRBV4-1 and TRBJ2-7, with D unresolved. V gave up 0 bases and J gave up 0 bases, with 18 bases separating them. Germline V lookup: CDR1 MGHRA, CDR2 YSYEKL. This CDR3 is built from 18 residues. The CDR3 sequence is CASSQESSKTAPSYEQYF. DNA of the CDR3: TGCGCCAGCAGCCAAGAAAGTAGTAAGACGGCTCCCTCCTACGAGCAGTACTTC.

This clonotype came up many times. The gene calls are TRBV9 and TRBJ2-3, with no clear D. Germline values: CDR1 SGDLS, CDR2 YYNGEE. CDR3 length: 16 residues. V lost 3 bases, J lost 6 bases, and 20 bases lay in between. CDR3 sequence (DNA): TGTGCCAGCAGCGGAAGCCCGAGTGTTCCCTCGGATACGCAGTATTTT. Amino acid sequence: CASSGSPSVPSDTQYF.

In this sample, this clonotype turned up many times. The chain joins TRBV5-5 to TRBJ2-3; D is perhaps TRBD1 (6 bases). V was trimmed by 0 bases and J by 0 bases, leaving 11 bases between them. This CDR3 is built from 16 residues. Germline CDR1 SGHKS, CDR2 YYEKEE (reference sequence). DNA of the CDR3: TGTGCCAGCAGCTTGGTGGCAGGGGCTAGCACAGATACGCAGTATTTT. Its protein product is CASSLVAGASTDTQYF.

The CDR3 DNA is TGTGCCAGCAGTTTGGGGGGACTGATAAACACTGAAGCTTTCTTT. As protein: CASSLGGLINTEAFF. V and J are TRBV28 and TRBJ1-1; D is possibly TRBD1 (5 bases). The CDR3 spans 15 residues. V was shortened by 3 bases and J by 2 bases, with 13 bases between the two germline ends. The germline CDR1 and CDR2 sequences are MDHEN and SYDVKM.

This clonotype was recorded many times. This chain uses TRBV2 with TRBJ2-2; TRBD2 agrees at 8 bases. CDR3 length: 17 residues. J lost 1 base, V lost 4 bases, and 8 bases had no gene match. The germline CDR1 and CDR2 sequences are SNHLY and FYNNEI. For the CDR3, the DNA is TGTGCCAGCAGTGTCTCGGGGGGGCCTGTGAACACCGGGGAGCTGTTTTTT. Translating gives CASSVSGGPVNTGELFF.